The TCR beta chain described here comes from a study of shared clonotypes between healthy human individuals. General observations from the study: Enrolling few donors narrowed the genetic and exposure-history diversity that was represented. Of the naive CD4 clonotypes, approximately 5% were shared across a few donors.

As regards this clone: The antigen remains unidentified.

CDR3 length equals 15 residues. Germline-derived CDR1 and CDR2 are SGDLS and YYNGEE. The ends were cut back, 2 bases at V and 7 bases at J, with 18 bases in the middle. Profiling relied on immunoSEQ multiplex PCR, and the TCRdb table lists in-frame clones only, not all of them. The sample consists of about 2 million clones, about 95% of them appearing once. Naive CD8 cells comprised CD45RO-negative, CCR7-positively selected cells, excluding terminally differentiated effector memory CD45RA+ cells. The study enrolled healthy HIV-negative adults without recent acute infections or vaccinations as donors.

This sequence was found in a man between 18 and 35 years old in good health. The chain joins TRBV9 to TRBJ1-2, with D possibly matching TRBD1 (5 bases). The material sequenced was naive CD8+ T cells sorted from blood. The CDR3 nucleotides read TGTGCCAGCAGCGTCGGGGGGGGTACCCAGGGTGGCTACACCTTC. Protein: CASSVGGGTQGGYTF.